This T cell receptor beta chain came from a study of control samples from healthy donors and cancer patients. The method was immunoSEQ multiplex PCR; TCRdb's version includes in-frame clones alone and lacks a portion of them. In the table there are around 51,000 clones, around nine tenths of which are singletons. The V end lost 0 bases, the J end lost 9 bases, and 18 bases lay between the germline ends. Germline V gives CDR1 SGHDN, CDR2 FVKESK. This CDR3 region has 17 residues. Sequenced sample: PBMCs. V is TRBV14 and J is TRBJ1-6; D unresolved. The receptor was derived from a man aged 50 to 59 with head and neck cancer. In DNA form, the CDR3 reads TGTGCCAGCAGCCAAGAGGCGAACCTCCGGGCGGGTTCACCCCTCCACTTT. The encoded protein is CASSQEANLRAGSPLHF. Based on the CDR3 plus reference TRBV14 and TRBJ1-6, the full variable domain is EAGVTQFPSHSVIEKGQTVTLRCDPISGHDNLYWYRRVMGKEIKFLLHFVKESKQDESGMPNNRFLAERTGGTYSTLKVQPAELEDSGVYFCASSQEANLRAGSPLHFGNGTRLTVT.